A selection of T cell receptor beta chains follows, all from one sample in a study of T cell responses to AZD1222 COVID-19 vaccine. Repertoires were generated with immunoSEQ multiplex PCR, while TCRdb's copy carries only in-frame clones and drops some. The table includes 100,000 to 150,000 clones, roughly nine tenths detected once. The starting material was peripheral blood, obtained on day 0 of AZD1222 vaccination. These receptors were obtained from an adult in good health. The CDR3 runs from the conserved cysteine through the conserved F or W. Each record gives: V gene, J gene, D gene, clone size, CDR3 protein, CDR3 DNA. The D gene is left open where the match is weak. Clone sizes are given selectively: once, few, many, or a class where the clone is expanded.

V: TRBV27; J: TRBJ2-6; D: -; size: -; CDR3: CASSPSWGAGANVLTF; DNA: TGTGCCAGCAGTCCTTCTTGGGGAGCTGGGGCCAACGTCCTGACTTTC
V: TRBV6-1; J: TRBJ2-7; D: -; size: -; CDR3: CASSEQDGYEQYF; DNA: TGTGCCAGCAGTGAACAGGACGGATACGAGCAGTACTTC
V: TRBV6-5; J: TRBJ1-2; D: -; size: -; CDR3: CASSPSAGYGYTF; DNA: TGTGCCAGCAGTCCTTCCGCAGGGTATGGCTACACCTTC
V: TRBV19; J: TRBJ2-7; D: -; size: once; CDR3: CASRNGQSYEQYF; DNA: TGTGCCAGTAGGAACGGACAATCCTACGAGCAGTACTTC
V: TRBV24-1; J: TRBJ2-2; D: -; size: -; CDR3: CATSEIGGVTGELFF; DNA: TGTGCCACCAGTGAAATTGGTGGGGTCACCGGGGAGCTGTTTTTT
V: TRBV27; J: TRBJ2-2; D: TRBD1; size: -; CDR3: CASSDQQGAGELFF; DNA: TGTGCCAGCAGTGACCAACAGGGGGCCGGGGAGCTGTTTTTT
V: TRBV28; J: TRBJ2-6; D: TRBD1; size: -; CDR3: CASSKGQGGHSGANVLTF; DNA: TGTGCCAGCAGCAAAGGACAGGGGGGCCACTCTGGGGCCAACGTCCTGACTTTC
V: TRBV5-1; J: TRBJ1-5; D: TRBD1; size: -; CDR3: CASSFGTGDLRPQHF; DNA: TGCGCCAGCAGCTTCGGGACAGGGGATCTCCGCCCCCAGCATTTT
V: TRBV6-1; J: TRBJ1-5; D: -; size: -; CDR3: CASSEERGLTRNQPQHF; DNA: TGTGCCAGCAGTGAAGAGCGGGGCCTCACTCGCAATCAGCCCCAGCATTTT
V: TRBV5-1; J: TRBJ1-1; D: -; size: -; CDR3: CASSLALAGLNTEAFF; DNA: TGCGCCAGCAGCTTGGCCTTGGCAGGGCTGAACACTGAAGCTTTCTTT
V: TRBV30; J: TRBJ2-2; D: -; size: once; CDR3: CAWGGLTGELFF; DNA: TGTGCCTGGGGCGGGCTCACCGGGGAGCTGTTTTTT
V: TRBV7-3; J: TRBJ2-3; D: TRBD1; size: -; CDR3: CASSLNRGGDTQYF; DNA: TGTGCCAGCAGCCTAAACAGGGGTGGAGATACGCAGTATTTT
V: TRBV7-9; J: TRBJ1-2; D: -; size: -; CDR3: CASSLTVQGYGYTF; DNA: TGTGCCAGCAGCCTTACGGTACAGGGCTATGGCTACACCTTC
V: TRBV30; J: TRBJ2-1; D: -; size: -; CDR3: CAWSVNGGQAMIF; DNA: TGTGCCTGGAGTGTAAACGGGGGGCAGGCAATGATCTTC
V: TRBV21-1; J: TRBJ2-5; D: -; size: -; CDR3: CASSRTSAETQYF; DNA: TGTGCCAGCAGCCGGACTAGCGCAGAGACCCAGTACTTC
V: TRBV5-6; J: TRBJ2-7; D: -; size: once; CDR3: CASSLEGLEQYF; DNA: TGTGCCAGCAGCTTGGAGGGGCTCGAGCAGTACTTC
V: TRBV10-3; J: TRBJ1-2; D: -; size: -; CDR3: CAIRANQGFHGYTF; DNA: TGTGCCATCAGGGCCAATCAGGGTTTTCATGGCTACACCTTC
V: TRBV4-1; J: TRBJ2-7; D: TRBD1; size: -; CDR3: CASSRTQGNEQYF; DNA: TGCGCCAGCAGCCGGACACAGGGGAACGAGCAGTACTTC
V: TRBV7-9; J: TRBJ2-7; D: -; size: -; CDR3: CASSQLQGEQYF; DNA: TGTGCCAGCAGCCAGCTGCAGGGCGAGCAGTACTTC
V: TRBV25-1; J: TRBJ1-2; D: -; size: -; CDR3: CARGPAANYGYTF; DNA: TGTGCCAGGGGCCCGGCTGCTAACTATGGCTACACCTTC